The rows below give T cell receptor beta chains drawn from one sample of a study of control samples from healthy donors and cancer patients. Assay used: immunoSEQ multiplex PCR; TCRdb lists only in-frame clones, some missing. This table has about 140,000 clones, 85% to 95% appearing once. The sequencing sample was made of blood. Every receptor here comes from a middle-aged man in good health. Each CDR3 is given with its conserved first and last residue. D genes are given only for firm matches. Size values are once, few and many counts, or a class for expanded clones, and some rows have none.

V: TRBV19; J: TRBJ2-7; size: .; D: .; CDR3: CASSITKTHEQYF; DNA: TGTGCCAGTAGTATAACGAAAACCCACGAGCAGTACTTC
V: TRBV14; J: TRBJ2-7; size: .; D: .; CDR3: CASSQAGDGPTYEQYF; DNA: TGTGCCAGCAGCCAGGCCGGGGACGGGCCCACGTACGAGCAGTACTTC
V: TRBV19; J: TRBJ2-1; size: .; D: .; CDR3: CASSPRLDRYRQFF; DNA: TGTGCCAGTAGTCCGAGACTAGATCGGTACCGGCAGTTCTTC
V: TRBV5-5; J: TRBJ1-2; size: .; D: .; CDR3: CASSGGWGQSSYGYTF; DNA: TGTGCCAGCAGCGGCGGGTGGGGGCAAAGTAGCTATGGCTACACCTTC
V: TRBV24-1; J: TRBJ1-5; size: .; D: .; CDR3: CATKMAGAGQPQHF; DNA: TGTGCCACCAAAATGGCGGGGGCAGGTCAGCCCCAGCATTTT
V: TRBV11-2; J: TRBJ1-3; size: .; D: TRBD1; CDR3: CASSLGGQGFGNTIYF; DNA: TGTGCCAGCAGCTTAGGGGGACAGGGTTTCGGAAACACCATATATTTT
V: TRBV7-7; J: TRBJ1-2; size: .; D: TRBD1; CDR3: CASSLGTANYGYTF; DNA: TGTGCTAGCAGCTTAGGGACAGCTAACTATGGCTACACCTTC
V: TRBV12-5; J: TRBJ2-1; size: .; D: .; CDR3: CASGWGNTPTEQFF; DNA: TGTGCTAGTGGTTGGGGCAATACGCCCACTGAGCAGTTCTTC
V: TRBV19; J: TRBJ2-1; size: .; D: .; CDR3: CASSIKGSSYNEQFF; DNA: TGTGCCAGTAGTATAAAGGGAAGCTCCTACAATGAGCAGTTCTTC
V: TRBV19; J: TRBJ1-2; size: .; D: .; CDR3: CASSMGTYYGYTF; DNA: TGTGCCAGTAGTATGGGGACGTACTATGGCTACACCTTC
V: TRBV7-3; J: TRBJ2-3; size: .; D: TRBD2; CDR3: CASSSRLAGGADTQYF; DNA: TGTGCCAGCAGCTCCCGACTAGCGGGGGGGGCAGATACGCAGTATTTT
V: TRBV24-1; J: TRBJ2-2; size: .; D: .; CDR3: CATSEHREGGTGELFF; DNA: TGTGCCACCAGTGAGCACAGGGAAGGGGGCACCGGGGAGCTGTTTTTT
V: TRBV24-1; J: TRBJ1-5; size: .; D: TRBD1; CDR3: CATSDPVGGTGGQPQHF; DNA: TGTGCCACCAGTGACCCAGTCGGCGGGACAGGAGGACAGCCCCAGCATTTT
V: TRBV5-8; J: TRBJ1-5; size: .; D: TRBD1; CDR3: CASSPTGGFNQPQHF; DNA: TGTGCCAGCAGCCCCACAGGGGGTTTCAATCAGCCCCAGCATTTT
V: TRBV20-1; J: TRBJ2-1; size: .; D: .; CDR3: CSARDSRGGFF; DNA: TGCAGTGCTAGAGACTCCAGGGGTGGATTCTTC
V: TRBV5-4; J: TRBJ1-2; size: .; D: .; CDR3: CASTFGADYGYTF; DNA: TGTGCCAGCACCTTTGGGGCGGACTATGGCTACACCTTC
V: TRBV19; J: TRBJ2-2; size: .; D: .; CDR3: CASIRGPTNTGELFF; DNA: TGTGCCAGTATTCGGGGTCCCACGAACACCGGGGAGCTGTTTTTT
V: TRBV18; J: TRBJ2-7; size: .; D: .; CDR3: CASSPQGTYEQYF; DNA: TGTGCCAGCTCACCACAGGGTACCTACGAGCAGTACTTC
V: TRBV4-3; J: TRBJ1-2; size: .; D: .; CDR3: CASSRSTGGGAGGYTF; DNA: TGCGCCAGCAGCCGTTCTACAGGAGGGGGGGCTGGTGGCTACACCTTC
V: TRBV9; J: TRBJ1-2; size: .; D: .; CDR3: CASSLGADGYTF; DNA: TGTGCCAGCAGTTTGGGGGCGGATGGCTACACCTTC
V: TRBV9; J: TRBJ2-6; size: .; D: TRBD1; CDR3: CASSVEGTGITGANVLTF; DNA: TGTGCCAGCAGCGTAGAGGGGACAGGGATCACTGGGGCCAACGTCCTGACTTTC
V: TRBV10-2; J: TRBJ1-2; size: .; D: .; CDR3: CASKLSGGSHYGYTF; DNA: TGCGCCAGCAAGCTCTCGGGGGGTTCACACTATGGCTACACCTTC
V: TRBV4-3; J: TRBJ1-5; size: .; D: TRBD1; CDR3: CASSQDQGAQPQHF; DNA: TGCGCCAGCAGCCAAGATCAGGGGGCTCAGCCCCAGCATTTT
V: TRBV12-3/TRBV12-4; J: TRBJ1-5; size: .; D: .; CDR3: CASNAGLNQPQHF; DNA: TGTGCCAGCAACGCAGGCTTAAATCAGCCCCAGCATTTT
V: TRBV19; J: TRBJ2-6; size: .; D: .; CDR3: CASSMRGDSGANVLTF; DNA: TGTGCCAGTAGTATGAGGGGCGATTCCGGGGCCAACGTCCTGACTTTC
V: TRBV28; J: TRBJ1-2; size: .; D: TRBD1; CDR3: CASSLTGVYGYTF; DNA: TGTGCCAGCAGTTTGACAGGGGTCTATGGCTACACCTTC
V: TRBV5-1; J: TRBJ1-1; size: .; D: TRBD1; CDR3: CASSLDFRGQGEAFF; DNA: TGCGCCAGCAGCTTGGACTTCAGGGGGCAGGGAGAAGCTTTCTTT
V: TRBV6-5; J: TRBJ2-3; size: .; D: TRBD1; CDR3: CASSSSRGRRGDTQYF; DNA: TGTGCCAGCAGTTCTTCAAGGGGGCGCAGGGGGGATACGCAGTATTTT
V: TRBV9; J: TRBJ2-7; size: .; D: TRBD2; CDR3: CASSVATSGPYEQYF; DNA: TGTGCCAGCAGCGTAGCTACTAGCGGTCCCTACGAGCAGTACTTC
V: TRBV2; J: TRBJ2-3; size: .; D: .; CDR3: CASPDGVNTDTQYF; DNA: TGTGCCAGCCCCGACGGGGTGAACACAGATACGCAGTATTTT
V: TRBV11-2; J: TRBJ1-2; size: .; D: .; CDR3: CASSLGSYGYTF; DNA: TGTGCCAGCAGCTTGGGGTCCTATGGCTACACCTTC
V: TRBV13; J: TRBJ1-2; size: .; D: TRBD1; CDR3: CASSQGQGNYGYTF; DNA: TGTGCCAGCAGCCAGGGACAGGGCAACTATGGCTACACCTTC
V: TRBV5-4; J: TRBJ1-5; size: .; D: .; CDR3: CASSPEPSNQPQHF; DNA: TGTGCCAGCAGCCCGGAACCAAGCAATCAGCCCCAGCATTTT
V: TRBV10-3; J: TRBJ2-1; size: .; D: TRBD2; CDR3: CAISGGAAGGYSSNEQFF; DNA: TGTGCCATCAGTGGAGGGGCTGCGGGGGGGTATTCTTCCAATGAGCAGTTCTTC
V: TRBV30; J: TRBJ2-2; size: .; D: .; CDR3: CAWGWRGRGGELFF; DNA: TGTGCCTGGGGTTGGAGGGGGCGAGGCGGGGAGCTGTTTTTT
V: TRBV14; J: TRBJ2-7; size: .; D: .; CDR3: CASSQEAQFYEQYF; DNA: TGTGCCAGCAGCCAAGAGGCACAGTTCTACGAGCAGTACTTC
V: TRBV7-8; J: TRBJ1-1; size: once; D: TRBD1; CDR3: CASRPGTGDAEAFF; DNA: TGTGCCAGCAGACCAGGGACAGGGGACGCTGAAGCTTTCTTT
V: TRBV3-1/TRBV3-2; J: TRBJ1-6; size: .; D: TRBD1; CDR3: CASSQDWTGDLNSPLHF; DNA: TGTGCCAGCAGCCAAGATTGGACAGGGGATCTAAATTCACCCCTCCACTTT
V: TRBV5-6; J: TRBJ1-1; size: .; D: .; CDR3: CASSYGQRSVAFF; DNA: TGTGCCAGCAGCTACGGACAGAGGAGTGTAGCTTTCTTT
V: TRBV5-1; J: TRBJ1-1; size: .; D: .; CDR3: CASRAGQRDTEAFF; DNA: TGCGCCAGCAGAGCGGGCCAAAGGGACACTGAAGCTTTCTTT
V: TRBV19; J: TRBJ1-5; size: .; D: TRBD1; CDR3: CASSADRATGNQPQHF; DNA: TGTGCCAGTAGTGCGGACAGGGCTACGGGCAATCAGCCCCAGCATTTT
V: TRBV7-8; J: TRBJ2-7; size: .; D: .; CDR3: CASSLEGNEQYF; DNA: TGTGCCAGCAGCTTAGAGGGCAACGAGCAGTACTTC
V: TRBV23-1; J: TRBJ1-5; size: .; D: .; CDR3: CASSQSTRVGQPQHF; DNA: TGCGCCAGCAGTCAATCGACCAGGGTGGGTCAGCCCCAGCATTTT
V: TRBV3-1/TRBV3-2; J: TRBJ1-2; size: .; D: .; CDR3: CASSYFATSYGYTF; DNA: TGTGCCAGCAGCTACTTCGCGACCTCCTATGGCTACACCTTC
V: TRBV7-2; J: TRBJ2-7; size: .; D: .; CDR3: CASSLGILYEQYF; DNA: TGTGCCAGCAGCTTAGGTATCCTCTACGAGCAGTACTTC
V: TRBV4-1; J: TRBJ2-7; size: .; D: .; CDR3: CASSQVQSYEQYF; DNA: TGCGCCAGCAGCCAAGTACAGTCCTACGAGCAGTACTTC
V: TRBV18; J: TRBJ2-7; size: .; D: .; CDR3: CASSFGQPYEQYF; DNA: TGTGCCAGCTCGTTTGGACAGCCCTACGAGCAGTACTTC
V: TRBV5-1; J: TRBJ2-1; size: .; D: TRBD2; CDR3: CASSLDGGAGLANEQFF; DNA: TGCGCCAGCAGCTTGGACGGGGGAGCGGGGTTAGCAAATGAGCAGTTCTTC
V: TRBV7-2; J: TRBJ2-3; size: once; D: .; CDR3: CASSLVGSVSSPSLDTQYF; DNA: TGTGCCAGCAGCTTAGTTGGTTCGGTCTCTTCCCCCAGTTTAGATACGCAGTATTTT
V: TRBV29-1; J: TRBJ1-2; size: .; D: .; CDR3: CSVAQGHGYTF; DNA: TGCAGCGTTGCCCAGGGGCATGGCTACACCTTC